The 4 T cell receptor beta chains reported below all come from one sample, sequenced in a study of cytomegalovirus exposure and HLA in healthy donors. PCR amplification relied on 60 Vbeta primers (plus 13 Jbeta primers). Using immunoSEQ multiplex PCR, the repertoire was profiled, and TCRdb retains in-frame clones only, with some absent. This table has approximately 88,000 clones, approximately 80% appearing once. The sequenced material came from PBMCs. The receptors were sampled from a man younger than 40 in good health and CMV-seropositive.

This clone counts as medium-sized. The chain is built from TRBV5-6 and TRBJ2-4; a weak D match, TRBD1 (6 bases). The CDR3 consists of 15 residues. Germline values: CDR1 SGHDT, CDR2 YYEEEE. With 2 bases removed from V and 9 bases from J, the gap between germline ends came to 18 bases. Here the CDR3 DNA reads TGTGCCAGCAGCTTTGACAGTAGGGGGAGTAGCATTCAGTACTTC. Its protein product is CASSFDSRGSSIQYF.

In this sample, this clone turned up a few times. CDR3 nucleotide sequence: TGCGCCAGCAGCCAAGTCCGAGAGCTCTATGGCTACACCTTC. Translation gives CASSQVRELYGYTF. The chain carries TRBV4-3 and TRBJ1-2; unclear D gene. The germline CDR1 and CDR2 sequences are LGHNA and YSLEER. Trimming removed 1 base at V and 4 bases at J, with 10 bases between. This CDR3 has 14 residues.

Remarks on this clone: A read error may account for a junction end that differs from germline. The gene calls are TRBV7-9 and TRBJ1-2; D unresolved. The CDR3 covers 12 residues. The germline CDR1 and CDR2 sequences are SEHNR and FQNEAQ (reference sequence). CDR3: CSSRSELDGYTF. CDR3 coding DNA: TGTTCCAGCAGGTCGGAGTTGGATGGCTACACCTTC. Variable domain in full (rest from reference TRBV7-9 and TRBJ1-2): DTGVSQNPRHKITKRGQNVTFRCDPISEHNRLYWYRQTLGQGPEFLTYFQNEAQLEKSRLLSDRFSAERPKGSFSTLEIQRTEQGDSAMYLCSSRSELDGYTFGSGTRLTVV.

This chain joins TRBV6-5 and TRBJ2-1; TRBD1 is a possible D gene (6 bases). The CDR3 runs to 14 residues. CDR1 is MNHEY and CDR2 is SVGAGI in the germline V gene. V dropped 6 bases and J dropped 0 bases, with 9 bases sitting between them. In DNA, the CDR3 is TGTGCCAGCAGCACGGACAGCTCCTACAATGAGCAGTTCTTC. Encoded protein: CASSTDSSYNEQFF.